These T cell receptor beta chains were read from a single sample in a study of T cell changes during pregnancy in multiple sclerosis. Clones were read by immunoSEQ multiplex PCR, and TCRdb kept only the in-frame ones, dropping some. The sample holds around 45,000 clones, just under 95% seen once. The sample in question was CD4+ T cells from peripheral blood mononuclear cells, obtained in the third trimester of pregnancy. The receptors shown here come from a female donor with multiple sclerosis, enrolled in a pregnancy study. Both conserved end residues are part of each CDR3. The D gene is left open where the match is weak. The size entry is marked missing in some rows and otherwise reads once, few, many or a size class.

j_call,v_call,clone_size,d_call,cdr3_nt,cdr3_aa
TRBJ2-5,TRBV5-1,NA,NA,TGCGCCAGCAGCTTGCGGAGGGCTGGGGGAGAGACCCAGTACTTC,CASSLRRAGGETQYF
TRBJ2-7,TRBV29-1,NA,TRBD2,TGCAGCGTTGTTACAAGGGTGAGGCTAGCGGGACCCTCCTACGAGCAGTACTTC,CSVVTRVRLAGPSYEQYF
TRBJ2-6,TRBV18,NA,TRBD1,TGTGCCAGCTCACCATTGCCCCTTCTAGGGGGCTACTCTGGGGCCAACGTCCTGACTTTC,CASSPLPLLGGYSGANVLTF
TRBJ1-1,TRBV25-1,NA,NA,TGTGCCAGCAGTGAAATTTCCCCTACTGAAGCTTTCTTT,CASSEISPTEAFF
TRBJ2-7,TRBV6-5,NA,NA,TGTGCCAGCAGTTACTCCGACAGTTCCTACGAGCAGTACTTC,CASSYSDSSYEQYF
TRBJ2-7,TRBV4-1,once,TRBD2,TGCGCCAGCAGCGCTGGACTAGCTGACGCTAGAGAGCAGTACTTC,CASSAGLADAREQYF
TRBJ2-2,TRBV6-1,NA,TRBD2,TGTGCCAGCAGTGTTCTAGCGGTCACCGGGGAGCTGTTTTTT,CASSVLAVTGELFF
TRBJ2-7,TRBV5-8,NA,TRBD2,TGTGCCAGCAGCTTGGCCCCGGGGGGCTACGAGCAGTACTTC,CASSLAPGGYEQYF
TRBJ2-3,TRBV25-1,NA,NA,TGTGCCAGCAGTGAACCCGGGAGCACAGATACGCAGTATTTT,CASSEPGSTDTQYF
TRBJ2-5,TRBV29-1,NA,NA,TGCAGCGTTGAGGCCAGGGGCTGGGAGACCCAGTACTTC,CSVEARGWETQYF
TRBJ1-1,TRBV7-2,NA,NA,TGTGCCAGCAGCTTAGGCCCGTGGGGCCAGAACACTGAAGCTTTCTTT,CASSLGPWGQNTEAFF
TRBJ2-7,TRBV7-2,NA,TRBD2,TGTGCCAGCAGCCCCCAAGGGGCGGGAGTCAACGAGCAGTACTTC,CASSPQGAGVNEQYF
TRBJ2-7,TRBV4-1,NA,TRBD2,TGCGCCAGCAGCCACGCAAACAGCGGGAGTCTCTCCTACGAGCAGTACTTC,CASSHANSGSLSYEQYF
TRBJ2-3,TRBV7-3,NA,TRBD2,TGTGCCAGCAGCTTAGCGGGACTAGCTTTGGATACGCAGTATTTT,CASSLAGLALDTQYF
TRBJ2-5,TRBV29-1,NA,NA,TGCAGCGTTGCTGAGGGAAGGGAGACCCAGTACTTC,CSVAEGRETQYF
TRBJ1-5,TRBV7-2,NA,NA,TGTGCCAGCAGCTTAGTCAGAAATAGCAATCAGCCCCAGCATTTT,CASSLVRNSNQPQHF
TRBJ2-1,TRBV4-2,NA,NA,TGTGCCAGCAGCCAAGTGGCGGGCTCCTACAATGAGCAGTTCTTC,CASSQVAGSYNEQFF
TRBJ1-2,TRBV25-1,NA,TRBD1,TGTGCCAGCAGTGAGAGGGCCGGACAGGGCTATGGCTACACCTTC,CASSERAGQGYGYTF
TRBJ1-6,TRBV9,NA,NA,TGTGCCAGCAGCTCGCGCTGGGGGGGTTCACCCCTCCACTTT,CASSSRWGGSPLHF
TRBJ2-3,TRBV5-1,NA,TRBD2,TGCGCCAGCACCATAGACCTAGCGGGAAGCTCAGATACGCAGTATTTT,CASTIDLAGSSDTQYF
TRBJ2-1,TRBV5-4,NA,TRBD1,TGTGCCAGCAGCTCCGGGACAGGGACCTACAATGAGCAGTTCTTC,CASSSGTGTYNEQFF
TRBJ2-3,TRBV6-5,NA,TRBD2,TGTGCCAGCAGCTTATTAGCGGGACGCACAGATACGCAGTATTTT,CASSLLAGRTDTQYF
TRBJ2-3,TRBV10-3,NA,TRBD2,TGTGCCATCAGTGAGCGGGGGCTAGCGGGAGTAGATACGCAGTATTTT,CAISERGLAGVDTQYF
TRBJ1-5,TRBV19,NA,NA,TGTGCCAGTAGTATAGAGGGGGGGGCGGGTCAGCCCCAGCATTTT,CASSIEGGAGQPQHF
TRBJ2-5,TRBV7-3,NA,TRBD1,TGTGCCAGCAGCTTAACGGGGACAGGGGGAGAGACCCAGTACTTC,CASSLTGTGGETQYF
TRBJ2-7,TRBV7-9,NA,NA,TGTGCCAGCAGCTTGGACGGGAGACTTTACGAGCAGTACTTC,CASSLDGRLYEQYF
TRBJ2-5,TRBV7-3,NA,TRBD2,TGTGCCAGCAGCTTAACTAGCGGGGTCGGAGAGACCCAGTACTTC,CASSLTSGVGETQYF
TRBJ2-1,TRBV6-5,NA,NA,TGTGCCAGCAGTTACGCGGGGACAGACAATGAGCAGTTCTTC,CASSYAGTDNEQFF
TRBJ2-1,TRBV7-9,once,NA,TGTGCCAGCAGGCACCCGGGACTTCCCAACCCTTATGAGCAGTTCTTC,CASRHPGLPNPYEQFF
TRBJ2-7,TRBV5-1,NA,NA,TGCGCCAGCAGGACATTAGCGACCCCCTACGAGCAGTACTTC,CASRTLATPYEQYF
TRBJ1-2,TRBV5-4,few,NA,TGTGCCAGCAGCCTGCCTTCAGGGGCGGGTGGCTACACCTTC,CASSLPSGAGGYTF
TRBJ1-1,TRBV14,NA,NA,TGTGCCAGCAGCCAAGATCGGGTCAGGGGTGCTGAAGCTTTCTTT,CASSQDRVRGAEAFF
TRBJ2-1,TRBV5-1,NA,NA,TGCGCCAGCAGCTTGGGTGGTGGGAGCTTCAATGAGCAGTTCTTC,CASSLGGGSFNEQFF
TRBJ2-2,TRBV2,NA,TRBD1,TGTGCCAGCAGCGGGGACAGGGGGCGGGGGACCGGGGAGCTGTTTTTT,CASSGDRGRGTGELFF
TRBJ2-7,TRBV7-9,NA,TRBD1,TGTGCCAGCAGCTTCTCCGGGACAGGGATCTACGAGCAGTACTTC,CASSFSGTGIYEQYF
TRBJ2-7,TRBV14,NA,NA,TGTGCCAGCAGCCAAGATCTTACGCGCGCTGGCAGGTACGAGCAGTACTTC,CASSQDLTRAGRYEQYF
TRBJ2-1,TRBV7-2,once,NA,TGTGCCAGCAGCTTGACTCCACTATTATACAATGAGCAGTTCTTC,CASSLTPLLYNEQFF
TRBJ2-3,TRBV2,once,NA,TGTGCCAGCAGTGAGGGTTCGCAGGGACTTAGCACAGATACGCAGTATTTT,CASSEGSQGLSTDTQYF
TRBJ2-2,TRBV6-4,NA,NA,TGTGCCAGCAGTCGAACTACGACGAGGGATGGTTCCGGGGAGCTGTTTTTT,CASSRTTTRDGSGELFF
TRBJ1-2,TRBV10-3,NA,NA,TGTGCCATCAGTAGAGATCTTTATGGCTACACCTTC,CAISRDLYGYTF
TRBJ2-3,TRBV5-8,NA,NA,TGTGCCAGCAGCTTTATCGGGACAGATACGCAGTATTTT,CASSFIGTDTQYF
TRBJ2-3,TRBV7-6,NA,TRBD2,TGTGCCAGCAGCTTAGGTCGTGCGGGAGCGGATACGCAGTATTTT,CASSLGRAGADTQYF
TRBJ1-1,TRBV4-3,NA,NA,TGCGCCAGCAGCCAAGGATCCTCGCGGCCTAACACTGAAGCTTTCTTT,CASSQGSSRPNTEAFF
TRBJ2-7,TRBV18,NA,TRBD2,TGTGCCAGCTCAACCTCGCGGGAGACCGAGCAGTACTTC,CASSTSRETEQYF
TRBJ1-2,TRBV7-8,NA,NA,TGTGCCAGCAGCTTAGGAACAGCGGGGATCTATGGCTACACCTTC,CASSLGTAGIYGYTF
TRBJ2-1,TRBV2,NA,TRBD2,TGTGCCAGCAGTCAAGCGGGAGGGCCGGTTATTGAGCAGTTCTTC,CASSQAGGPVIEQFF
TRBJ2-7,TRBV18,NA,NA,TGTGCCAGCTCACCAATTCGCGGTAGTTTAGACGAGCAGTACTTC,CASSPIRGSLDEQYF
TRBJ1-1,TRBV4-1,few,NA,TGCGCCAGCAGCGAACGGCGGGGGAGCGCTGAAGCTTTCTTT,CASSERRGSAEAFF
TRBJ2-1,TRBV28,NA,TRBD1,TGTGCCAGCAGTTTCGCCGGGACAGGGTTCAATGAGCAGTTCTTC,CASSFAGTGFNEQFF